The present T cell receptor (beta chain) was sequenced within a study of blood T cells in healthy people across ages. Study background: Using template switching, researchers captured about one barcoded beta molecule for each two T cells. Study outcomes and limitations: Comparison with aged donors showed that long-lived donors had more naive CD4+ cells and higher diversity. The study found TCR beta diversity correlated strongly with naive T cell percentage.

A second roughly 6 to 11 cycle PCR used barcoded and J-beta primers. With 12 random nucleotides, a template-switch adaptor tagged each individual cDNA molecule. TCRdb re-analysed the 5' RACE reads in MiXCR, keeping a single row per CDR3 protein. The table records about a million distinct CDR3 sequences, roughly 52% of them present only once. Germline CDR1 LGHNA, CDR2 YNFKEQ. The CDR3 consists of 15 residues. Trimming pared 0 bases from V and 5 bases from J, leaving 13 bases between. Concerning this clonotype: What it recognizes is unknown.

The receptor comes from a man younger than 45 in good health. The genes are TRBV4-2 and TRBJ1-1; no clear D. Sequenced: blood. The CDR3 spells CASSQDRIKGTEAFF. CDR3 nucleotide sequence: TGTGCCAGCAGCCAAGACCGGATCAAAGGGACTGAAGCTTTCTTT.